These 6 T cell receptor beta chains were sequenced from one sample in a study of blood T cell repertoires in COVID-19. Measured with immunoSEQ multiplex PCR; TCRdb has only the in-frame clones, and not every one. The table includes about 140,000 clones, roughly 80% detected once. The material sequenced was peripheral blood. These receptor sequences come from a woman aged 50 to 65 with active or convalescent COVID-19.

The chain carries TRBV18 and TRBJ2-7, with a possible D match to TRBD1 (7 bases). Between the trimmed V and J ends, which lost 2 bases and 0 bases, there was a span of 11 bases. This CDR3 contains 15 residues. Germline V gene lookup returns CDR1 KGHSH and CDR2 LQKENI. This chain's CDR3 is CASSPGGTDSYEQYF. CDR3 bases: TGTGCCAGCTCACCAGGGGGGACAGACTCCTACGAGCAGTACTTC.

This clone was seen many times. The V call is TRBV5-5, the J call TRBJ1-3, with D hard to call. There are 12 residues in the CDR3. CDR1 SGHKS and CDR2 YYEKEE come from the germline V gene (reference sequence). V lost 3 bases and J 5 bases, leaving 6 bases between the germline ends. The CDR3 loop reads CASSSLRNTIYF. The CDR3 DNA sequence: TGTGCCAGCAGCTCACTTAGAAACACCATATATTTT.

The gene calls are TRBV28 and TRBJ2-1; D perhaps matches TRBD1 (5 bases). The CDR3 consists of 15 residues. Trimming stripped 4 bases from V and 4 bases from J, with 14 bases between. CDR1 MDHEN and CDR2 SYDVKM come from the germline V gene. CDR3 loop: CASSSPETAYNEQFF. The DNA for the CDR3 is TGTGCCAGCAGTTCCCCCGAGACAGCTTACAATGAGCAGTTCTTC.

In this sample, this clone turned up once. The genes are TRBV6-2 or TRBV6-3 and TRBJ1-2; D is uncertain. The germline gives CDR1 MNHEY, CDR2 SVGEGT. V lost 8 bases to trimming and J lost 4 bases, with 20 bases between them. The CDR3 is 15 amino acids. The CDR3 loop is CASRRSAASGYGYTF. The CDR3 nucleotides are TGTGCCAGCCGCCGTTCGGCCGCGTCGGGCTATGGCTACACCTTC.

This chain connects TRBV2 to TRBJ1-3; no definite D call. This CDR3 is 14 amino acids long. Germline V gene lookup returns CDR1 SNHLY and CDR2 FYNNEI. The V and J ends lost 6 bases and 0 bases respectively, with 9 bases between them. The CDR3 DNA follows: TGTGCCAGCAGCGGTTTCAACTCTGGAAACACCATATATTTT. It yields the protein CASSGFNSGNTIYF.

The V call is TRBV5-1, the J call TRBJ2-5, with 7 bases aligning to TRBD2. Germline V gene sequence: CDR1 SGHRS, CDR2 YFSETQ. The J segment lost 5 bases and the V segment lost 5 bases, leaving 9 bases of the junction unmatched. The CDR3 has 14 residues. The CDR3 sequence is CASSPGLGWETQYF. In nucleotides, the CDR3 is TGCGCCAGCAGTCCCGGACTAGGGTGGGAGACCCAGTACTTC.